A single sample is the source of the 28 T cell receptor beta chains below, sequenced in a study of T cell changes during pregnancy in multiple sclerosis. Libraries were prepared by immunoSEQ multiplex PCR; TCRdb keeps only in-frame clonotypes and omits some of them. The data contain tens of thousands of clones, around 93% of them seen just once; the ten biggest clones take up around 1.8%. The material was peripheral blood, obtained in the first trimester of pregnancy. The receptors shown here come from a female donor in good health, enrolled as a control in a pregnancy study.

The rearrangement joins TRBV5-6 to TRBJ2-4; D might be TRBD2 (5 bases). Trimming shortened V by 2 bases and J by 5 bases, and 17 bases separated the two germline ends. The CDR3 runs to 16 residues. CDR1 SGHDT and CDR2 YYEEEE come from the germline V gene. The CDR3 coding sequence is TGTGCCAGCAGCTTCGGGGTGCTTAAGTCGGAAAACATTCAGTACTTC. It specifies CASSFGVLKSENIQYF.

The chain links TRBV6-1 to TRBJ1-2; D perhaps matches TRBD1 (5 bases). Germline lookup yields CDR1 MNHNS and CDR2 SASEGT. The CDR3 is made up of 15 amino acids. Between the trimmed V and J ends, which lost 0 bases and 7 bases, there was a span of 15 bases. This CDR3 reads CASSEAFNVGGGYTF. The CDR3, as DNA: TGTGCCAGCAGTGAAGCGTTCAACGTGGGGGGTGGCTACACCTTC.

The chain carries TRBV11-2 and TRBJ2-7; D is ambiguous. V was clipped by 5 bases and J by 7 bases, with 12 bases between them. This CDR3 has 12 amino acids. In germline, CDR1 is SGHAT, CDR2 FQNNGV. The CDR3 loop is CASSTNRQEQYF. CDR3 nucleotide sequence: TGTGCCAGCAGCACGAATCGACAAGAGCAGTACTTC.

V usage is TRBV5-1 and J usage is TRBJ1-6; tentative D call: TRBD1 (6 bases). CDR3 length: 14 residues. Trimming left V 0 bases short and J 10 bases short, with 11 bases between. Germline V lookup: CDR1 SGHRS, CDR2 YFSETQ. DNA for the CDR3: TGCGCCAGCAGCTTGGACAGGGTCGGCTCACCCCTCCACTTT. Encoded protein: CASSLDRVGSPLHF.

This chain uses TRBV5-6 with TRBJ2-5, with 10 bases lining up with TRBD2. The CDR3 extends over 18 amino acids. Germline V gene lookup returns CDR1 SGHDT and CDR2 YYEEEE. The V segment lost 1 base and the J segment 5 bases; nucleotides outside the gene matches: 14. CDR3 in DNA: TGTGCCAGCAGCTTGCCGAGCGGGGGGGCCTGGGTTGTGGAGACCCAGTACTTC. It yields the protein CASSLPSGGAWVVETQYF.

The chain is built from TRBV7-9 and TRBJ2-1, with 8 bases that match TRBD2. The CDR3 length is 16 residues. V trimming: 5 bases; J trimming: 8 bases; junction bases outside the gene matches: 14. Per the germline V gene, CDR1 is SEHNR and CDR2 is FQNEAQ (reference sequence). This chain's CDR3 is CASSPLGGEARDEQFF. DNA for the CDR3: TGTGCCAGCAGCCCCCTCGGGGGGGAGGCAAGGGATGAGCAGTTCTTC.

The rearrangement links TRBV6-5 to TRBJ2-1, with TRBD1 identical over 10 bases. The ends lost 8 bases at V and 4 bases at J; junction bases unmatched: 2. Germline CDR1 and CDR2: MNHEY and SVGAGI. The CDR3 is made up of 13 amino acids. For the CDR3, the DNA is TGTGCCAGCTGGGACAGGGGATACAATGAGCAGTTCTTC. Its translation is CASWDRGYNEQFF.

This sequence joins TRBV15 and TRBJ2-5; 8 bases line up with TRBD1. CDR3 length equals 15 residues. The germline gives CDR1 LNHNV, CDR2 YYDKDF (reference sequence). The junction had 6 bases not matched to a gene; V was cut back by 4 bases and J by 2 bases. CDR3 sequence reads: CATSKGQGSQETQYF. The CDR3 nucleotides read TGTGCCACCAGCAAAGGACAGGGTTCACAAGAGACCCAGTACTTC.

This clone appeared once. The genes are TRBV6-6 and TRBJ2-5; 7 bases are a match to TRBD1. V dropped 6 bases and J dropped 1; count of bases not matched to a gene: 11. The length of the CDR3 is 16 residues. Germline V gives CDR1 MNHNY, CDR2 SVGAGI (reference sequence). The chain's CDR3 is CASSPDGTVGQETQYF. CDR3 coding DNA: TGTGCCAGCAGCCCTGACGGGACAGTCGGCCAAGAGACCCAGTACTTC.

The chain has TRBV7-2 and TRBJ2-3; D is perhaps TRBD2 (5 bases). This CDR3 contains 13 residues. Germline-derived CDR1 and CDR2 are SGHTA and FQGNSA. The V end was cut by 5 bases, the J end by 10 bases, with 16 bases between. The CDR3 spells CASSPNWAGPQYF. Written as DNA, the CDR3 is TGTGCCAGCAGCCCAAACTGGGCGGGTCCGCAGTATTTT.

This clone was seen once. The chain links TRBV5-1 to TRBJ1-2; D is ambiguous. Trimming removed 1 base at V and 6 bases at J, with 10 bases between. Per germline, CDR1 SGHRS and CDR2 YFSETQ. The CDR3 is 13 residues long. The CDR3 nucleotides read TGCGCCAGCAGCTTGACTGTCGGGGATGGCTACACCTTC. Amino acid sequence: CASSLTVGDGYTF.

The genes are TRBV5-6 and TRBJ1-5; TRBD1 matches at 8 bases. The CDR3 sequence is 15 residues long. Unmatched junction bases numbered 6, after V lost 3 bases and J lost 4 bases. Germline CDR1 is SGHDT and CDR2 is YYEEEE. The CDR3 sequence: CASSSIRGPNQPQHF. Here the CDR3 DNA reads TGTGCCAGCAGCTCAATCAGGGGGCCGAATCAGCCCCAGCATTTT.

As to this clone: Germline and junction disagree at one end, which may indicate a read error. This chain connects TRBV6-4 to TRBJ1-3; unclear D gene. CDR1 MRHNA and CDR2 SNTAGT come from the germline V gene. The CDR3 has 9 residues. In DNA, the CDR3 is TGTGCCAGCAGTGACTCCTATATTTTT. Amino acids: CASSDSYIF.

V and J are TRBV19 and TRBJ1-2; 9 positions match TRBD1. Trimming at V came to 3 bases and at J to 6 bases, leaving 5 bases not matched to a gene. There are 14 residues in the CDR3. CDR1 and CDR2 from the germline V gene are LNHDA and SQIVND (reference sequence). CDR3 region: CASSIRGDRDGYTF. The CDR3 DNA sequence: TGTGCCAGTAGTATTAGGGGGGACAGGGATGGCTACACCTTC.

The J gene is TRBJ1-5, the V gene TRBV7-9, with TRBD1 as a possible D gene (5 bases). The V and J ends lost 3 bases and 4 bases respectively, with 16 bases between them. This CDR3 spans 16 amino acids. The germline gives CDR1 SEHNR, CDR2 FQNEAQ (reference sequence). As DNA, the CDR3 is TGTGCCAGCAGCTTGTCCAGGAGGGGTGGAAATCAGCCCCAGCATTTT. This encodes CASSLSRRGGNQPQHF.

In its sample, this clone was seen a few times. The junction and the germline gene differ at one end; a read error may be behind it. J is TRBJ2-5 and V is TRBV4-2; tentatively, D is TRBD2 (6 bases). Per germline, CDR1 LGHNA and CDR2 YNFKEQ. The CDR3 has 14 residues. The CDR3, as DNA: TGTGCCAGCAGGCAAGGGCTCGGGGGAGAGACCCAGTACTTC. Residues: CASRQGLGGETQYF.

The chain joins TRBV15 to TRBJ1-5; weak D call: TRBD1 (6 bases). This CDR3 has 15 residues. CDR1 is LNHNV, CDR2 YYDKDF, per germline (reference sequence). V gave up 0 bases and J gave up 7 bases, with 13 bases separating them. CDR3 residues: CATSRDKGVGQPQHF. CDR3 DNA: TGTGCCACCAGCAGAGATAAGGGGGTAGGGCAGCCCCAGCATTTT.

This sequence joins TRBV18 and TRBJ2-7; D is possibly TRBD2 (5 bases). Between the trimmed V and J ends, which lost 4 bases and 7 bases, there was a span of 23 bases. CDR3 length: 16 residues. CDR1 and CDR2 (germline): KGHSH, LQKENI. The CDR3 DNA reads as TGTGCCAGCTCACGAGGGCCCGGACCCCTAAAAGCAGAGCAGTACTTC. This sequence encodes CASSRGPGPLKAEQYF.

V usage is TRBV27 and J usage is TRBJ1-5; TRBD1 is a possible D gene (6 bases). From germline, CDR1 is MNHEY and CDR2 SMNVEV (reference sequence). There are 16 residues in the CDR3. V lost 5 bases to trimming and J lost 3 bases, with 17 bases between them. The CDR3 region is CASSPYTGLPNQPQHF. The CDR3 DNA is TGTGCCAGCAGTCCCTATACAGGGCTTCCCAATCAGCCCCAGCATTTT.

The chain recombines TRBV5-1 with TRBJ2-1, with D possibly matching TRBD2 (7 bases). V shed 2 bases and J shed 3 bases, with 15 bases lying between them. The CDR3 covers 16 residues. The V gene's germline CDR1 is SGHRS and CDR2 YFSETQ. DNA for the CDR3: TGCGCCAGCAGCTTCGGGGGGCCCAAGGACTACAATGAGCAGTTCTTC. Translation: CASSFGGPKDYNEQFF.

The chain combines TRBV7-2 with TRBJ1-4; D gene uncertain. This CDR3 has 14 residues. Germline-derived CDR1 and CDR2 are SGHTA and FQGNSA. Trimming took 4 bases from V and 5 from J, leaving 11 bases between them. DNA of the CDR3: TGTGCCAGCAGCTGGGATACGGGAAATGAAAAACTGTTTTTT. The encoded protein is CASSWDTGNEKLFF.

The chain has TRBV4-1 and TRBJ2-3; TRBD1 is a possible D gene (6 bases). CDR3 size: 15 residues. CDR1 is MGHRA, CDR2 YSYEKL, per germline. Trimming left V 6 bases short and J 2 bases short, with 15 bases between. DNA for the CDR3: TGCGCCAGCAGTGGAACAGGGACCCTCACAGATACGCAGTATTTT. This gives the protein CASSGTGTLTDTQYF.

J is TRBJ1-2 and V is TRBV6-4, with D unresolved. The V and J ends lost 6 bases and 4 bases respectively, with 12 bases between them. This CDR3 has 13 residues. Germline V gene lookup returns CDR1 MRHNA and CDR2 SNTAGT. The CDR3 loop reads CASSFSGSYGYTF. The CDR3 region has the DNA TGTGCCAGCAGCTTTTCGGGGAGCTATGGCTACACCTTC.

This chain uses TRBV18 with TRBJ1-1; TRBD1 matches 10 bases. Trimming removed 3 bases from V and 2 bases from J; junction bases left unmatched: 6. The CDR3 has 16 amino acids. Germline CDR1 KGHSH, CDR2 LQKENI. The CDR3 nucleotides read TGTGCCAGCTCACCGGGACAGGGGCCAACCAACACTGAAGCTTTCTTT. Protein sequence: CASSPGQGPTNTEAFF.

The chain is built from TRBV5-1 and TRBJ2-5; 10 bases agree with TRBD2. Trimming took 1 base from V and 1 from J; bases not matched to a gene: 4. This CDR3 is 16 amino acids long. Germline V CDR1 and CDR2: SGHRS, YFSETQ. The DNA for the CDR3 is TGCGCCAGCAGCTTGAGGATAGCGGGGGGCCAAGAGACCCAGTACTTC. Amino acid sequence: CASSLRIAGGQETQYF.

Of note for this clone: A read error may account for a junction end that differs from germline. The rearrangement joins TRBV5-1 to TRBJ2-1; D unresolved. The CDR3 consists of 12 residues. The germline V gene encodes CDR1 SGHRS and CDR2 YFSETQ. The DNA for the CDR3 is TGCGCCAGCAGCCCTCGATTGACCGAGCGGTTCTTC. It yields the protein CASSPRLTERFF.

Of note for this clone: This sample also contains other DNA sequences that code for the same CDR3. V is TRBV5-1 and J is TRBJ2-1; the match to TRBD1 covers 9 bases. V shed 5 bases and J 3 bases; nucleotides not matched to a gene: 6. The germline CDR1 and CDR2 sequences are SGHRS and YFSETQ. This CDR3 has 15 residues. The CDR3 sequence is CASRAGQGIYNEQFF. In DNA form, the CDR3 reads TGCGCCAGCAGAGCGGGACAGGGAATCTACAATGAGCAGTTCTTC.

The chain carries TRBV2 and TRBJ2-7; TRBD2 is a possible D gene (5 bases). Trimming shortened V by 4 bases and J by 4 bases, and 23 bases separated the two germline ends. The CDR3 sequence is 17 residues long. Germline V gene data show CDR1 as SNHLY and CDR2 as FYNNEI. In DNA form, the CDR3 reads TGTGCCAGCAGTGTAAGTACCGAGGGCCTCCCTCGGTACGAGCAGTACTTC. Its translation is CASSVSTEGLPRYEQYF.